The T cell receptor beta chain under discussion was sequenced for a study of Ad26.COV2.S vaccination and SARS-CoV-2 variants (dated by TCRdb to the early 2020s). As for the study more broadly: Vaccine-arm donors were drawn from COV1001, a multicentre, randomized, double-blind, placebo-controlled phase I-IIa trial of Ad26.COV2.S in healthy adults. Throughout the experiments and outcome assessment, investigators stayed blinded to trial group allocation. The specificity and breadth of SARS-CoV-2-reactive T cell receptors after Ad26.COV2.S vaccination were assessed by TCRbeta repertoire sequencing. A total of 32 samples were included in the TCR-sequenced set, comprising roughly 20 Ad26.COV2.S vaccine recipients, 5 placebo recipients and 8 SARS-CoV-2 convalescent individuals. Dosing of Ad26.COV2.S was intramuscular, at either 5x10^10 or 1x10^11 viral particles, delivered as one shot or as two shots spaced 56 days apart. Participants in the trial were split at random into five groups of five each, receiving low-dose or high-dose Ad26.COV2.S once or twice, or else placebo on both occasions.

Findings and caveats that apply to the study as a whole: The authors noted that total T cell responses may have been underestimated by the TCR breadth and depth analyses. Comparable non-spike TCR breadth was observed between vaccine and placebo recipients, consistent with only spike being contained in the vaccine. The study lacked the statistical power to compare responses across vaccine doses or regimens. Substantial breadth of spike-specific CD8+ and CD4+ T cell responses was reported after vaccination. Spike-specific TCR breadth was higher in Ad26.COV2.S recipients than in placebo recipients (P = 0.0014).

The immunoSEQ Assay was used to sequence TCRbeta CDR3 regions. After extraction, genomic DNA underwent amplification by bias-controlled multiplex PCR, followed by high-throughput sequencing. Per the authors' processing: To quantify the absolute abundance of every unique TCRbeta CDR3 region, sequences were collapsed and filtered. T cell fraction was estimated by normalization of TCRbeta template counts to usable DNA, with usable DNA being measured through amplification of reference genes present in all nucleated cells. Repertoire TCRs were annotated as SARS-CoV-2-specific when V gene, CDR3 amino acid sequence and J gene were exactly matched to a known reactive TCR set. MIRA supplied the reference SARS-CoV-2 TCR set, which was filtered for enrichment in COVID-19-positive ImmuneCODE repertoires so that public or cross-reactive TCRs were removed. Drawing on the MIRA antigens, annotated TCRs were analysed further at the level of specific ORF or position within ORF. Breadth was defined as the number of annotated unique rearrangements divided by the total number of unique productive rearrangements, and depth was defined as the summed frequency of the annotated unique rearrangements. TCR breadth was compared between groups using two-sided Wilcoxon rank-sum tests. TCRdb stores this immuneACCESS table with in-frame sequences only. Part of the clones is absent; in the studies checked, under half of the shortfall reflects unresolved V genes, and no reason is known for the rest. The DNA gave D and trimming, while V, J and clone size come from that table. The sample profile shows roughly 400,000 clones; over 75% of them were found once. The ten largest account for 1.5% to 2% of the sample.

With respect to this clone: No cognate antigen has been identified for it. Base qualities are not at hand, and no much larger clone is one base apart.

The CDR3 starts with the cysteine, ends with the phenylalanine, and has 16 residues. The only DNA kept is the CDR3, 48 bases in frame from the first base. V is clipped by 2 bases and J by 7 bases, and the sequence between their germline boundaries is 18 bases long. Looking up the germline V gene yields CDR1 SGDLS and CDR2 YYNGEE. The treatment or condition label of this sample denotes: roughly 20 received Ad26.COV2.S at low or high dose, single or two shots; about 5 received placebo; per-sample allocation not given. For vaccine and placebo recipients, the sequenced repertoires came from samples collected on day 63 after the first injection. In Cohort 1b, about 25 adults aged 18-55 years were enrolled at a single site in Boston, USA, between 29 July and 7 August 2020. Ad26.COV2.S was a replication-incompetent adenovirus type 26 vector that expressed a prefusion-stabilized SARS-CoV-2 spike protein derived from the original Wuhan strain.

The clonotype was recovered from a person between 18 and 59 years old who received the Ad26.COV2.S COVID-19 vaccine or a placebo. The sequence is built from TRBV9 and TRBJ1-4; perhaps TRBD1 is the D gene, with 5 bases matching. The sample consisted of peripheral blood, taken in a trial of Ad26.COV2.S vaccine versus placebo. The CDR3 protein is CASSVGTIGAGEKLFF. The DNA sequence is given as TGTGCCAGCAGCGTCGGGACGATAGGGGCGGGTGAAAAACTGTTTTTT.